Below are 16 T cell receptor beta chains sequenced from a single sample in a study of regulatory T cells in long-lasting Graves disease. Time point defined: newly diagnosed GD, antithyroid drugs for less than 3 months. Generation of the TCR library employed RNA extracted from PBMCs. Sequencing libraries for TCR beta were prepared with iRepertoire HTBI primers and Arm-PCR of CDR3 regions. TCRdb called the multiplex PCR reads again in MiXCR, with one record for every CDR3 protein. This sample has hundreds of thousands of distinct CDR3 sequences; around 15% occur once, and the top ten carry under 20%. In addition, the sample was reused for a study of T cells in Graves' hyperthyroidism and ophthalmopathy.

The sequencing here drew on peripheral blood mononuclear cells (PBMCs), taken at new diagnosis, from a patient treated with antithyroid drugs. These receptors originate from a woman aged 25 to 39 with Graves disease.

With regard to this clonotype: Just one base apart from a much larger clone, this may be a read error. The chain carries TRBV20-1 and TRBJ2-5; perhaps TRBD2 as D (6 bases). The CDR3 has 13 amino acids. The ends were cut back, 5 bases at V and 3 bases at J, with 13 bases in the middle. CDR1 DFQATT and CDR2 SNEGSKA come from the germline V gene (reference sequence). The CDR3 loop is CSAGTGWEETQYF. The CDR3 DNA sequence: TGCAGTGCTGGGACTGGGTGGGAAGAGACCCAGTACTTC.

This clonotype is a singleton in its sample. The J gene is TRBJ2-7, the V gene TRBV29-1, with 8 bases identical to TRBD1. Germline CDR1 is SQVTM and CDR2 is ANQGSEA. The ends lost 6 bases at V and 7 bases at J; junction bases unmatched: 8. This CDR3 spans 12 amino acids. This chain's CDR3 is CSVKTGGYEQYF. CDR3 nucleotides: TGCAGCGTCAAAACAGGGGGGTATGAGCAGTACTTC.

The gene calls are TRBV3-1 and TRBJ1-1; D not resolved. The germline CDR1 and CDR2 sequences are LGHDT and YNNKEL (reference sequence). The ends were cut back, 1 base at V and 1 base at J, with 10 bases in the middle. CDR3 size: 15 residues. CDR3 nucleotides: TGTGCCAGCAGCCAAGTCCCACAGCAGAACACTGAAGCTTTCTTT. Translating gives CASSQVPQQNTEAFF.

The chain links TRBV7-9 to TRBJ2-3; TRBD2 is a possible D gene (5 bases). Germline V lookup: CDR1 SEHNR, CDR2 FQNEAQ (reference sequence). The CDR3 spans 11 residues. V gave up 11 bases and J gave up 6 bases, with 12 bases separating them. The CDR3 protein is CAGPRRDTQYF. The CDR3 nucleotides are TGTGCCGGCCCGAGGAGGGATACGCAGTATTTT.

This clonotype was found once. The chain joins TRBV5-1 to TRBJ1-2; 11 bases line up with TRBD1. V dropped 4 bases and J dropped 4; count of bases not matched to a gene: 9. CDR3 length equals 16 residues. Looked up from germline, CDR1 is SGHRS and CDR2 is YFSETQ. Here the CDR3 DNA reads TGCGCCAGCAGCCAAGGGGACAGGGGGGTCTCCTATGGCTACACCTTC. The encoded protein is CASSQGDRGVSYGYTF.

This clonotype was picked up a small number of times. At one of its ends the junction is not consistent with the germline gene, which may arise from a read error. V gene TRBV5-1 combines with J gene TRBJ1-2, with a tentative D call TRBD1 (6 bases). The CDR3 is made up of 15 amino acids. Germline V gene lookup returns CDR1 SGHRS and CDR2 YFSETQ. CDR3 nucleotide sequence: TGCGCCAGCAGCTTGGCCGGTGGAGGGGGATTACACACGGCCTTC. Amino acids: CASSLAGGGGLHTAF.

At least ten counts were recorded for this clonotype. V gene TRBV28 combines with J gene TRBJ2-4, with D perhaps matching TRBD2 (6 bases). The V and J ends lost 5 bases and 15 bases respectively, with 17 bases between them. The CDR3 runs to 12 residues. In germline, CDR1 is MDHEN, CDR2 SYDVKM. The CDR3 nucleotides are TGTGCCAGCAGTCCAGGCGAGGGACTCCGGTACTTC. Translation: CASSPGEGLRYF.

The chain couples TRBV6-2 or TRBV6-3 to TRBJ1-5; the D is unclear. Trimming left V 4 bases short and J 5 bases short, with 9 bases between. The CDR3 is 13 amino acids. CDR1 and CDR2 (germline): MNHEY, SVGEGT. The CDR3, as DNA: TGTGCCAGCAGTTTGGCCCCCTATCAGCCCCAGCATTTT. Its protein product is CASSLAPYQPQHF.

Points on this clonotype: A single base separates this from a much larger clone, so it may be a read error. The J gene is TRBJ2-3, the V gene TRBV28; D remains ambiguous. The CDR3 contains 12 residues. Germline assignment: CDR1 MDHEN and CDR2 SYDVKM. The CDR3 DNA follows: TGTGCCAGCAGCCTTTTTCAAGATATGCAGTATTTT. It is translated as CASSLFQDMQYF.

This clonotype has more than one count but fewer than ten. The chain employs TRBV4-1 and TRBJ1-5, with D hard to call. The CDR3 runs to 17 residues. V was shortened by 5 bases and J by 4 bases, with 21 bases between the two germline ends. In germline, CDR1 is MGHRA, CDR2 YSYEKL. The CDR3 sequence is CASSAQWTGGFNQPQHF. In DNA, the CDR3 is TGCGCCAGCAGCGCGCAATGGACCGGCGGATTTAATCAGCCCCAGCATTTT.

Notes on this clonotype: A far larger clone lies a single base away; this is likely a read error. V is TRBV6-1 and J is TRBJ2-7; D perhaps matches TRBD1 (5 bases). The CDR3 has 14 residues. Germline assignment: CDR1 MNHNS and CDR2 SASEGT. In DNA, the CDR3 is TGTGCCATCAGTGATCAGTCAGGGATGGGGGAGCAGTACTTC. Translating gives CAISDQSGMGEQYF.

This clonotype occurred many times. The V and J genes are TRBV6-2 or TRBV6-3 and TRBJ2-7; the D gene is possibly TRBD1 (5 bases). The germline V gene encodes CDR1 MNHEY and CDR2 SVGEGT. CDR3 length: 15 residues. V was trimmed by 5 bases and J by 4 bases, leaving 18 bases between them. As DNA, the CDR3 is TGTGCCAGCAGTCCAGACAGACTGCTCTCTTACGAGCAGTACTTC. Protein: CASSPDRLLSYEQYF.

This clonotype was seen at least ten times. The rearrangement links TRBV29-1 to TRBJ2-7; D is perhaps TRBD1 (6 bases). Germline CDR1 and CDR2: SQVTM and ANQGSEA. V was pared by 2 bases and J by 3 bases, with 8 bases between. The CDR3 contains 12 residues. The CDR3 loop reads CSVEQGSYEQYF. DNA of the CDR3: TGCAGCGTTGAACAGGGGAGCTACGAGCAGTACTTC.

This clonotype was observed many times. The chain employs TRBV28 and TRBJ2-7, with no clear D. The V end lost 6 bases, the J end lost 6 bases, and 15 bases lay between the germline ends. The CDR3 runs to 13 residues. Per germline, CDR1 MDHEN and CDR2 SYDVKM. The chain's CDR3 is CASRISYGLEQYF. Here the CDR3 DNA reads TGTGCCAGCAGAATATCTTACGGTCTCGAGCAGTACTTC.

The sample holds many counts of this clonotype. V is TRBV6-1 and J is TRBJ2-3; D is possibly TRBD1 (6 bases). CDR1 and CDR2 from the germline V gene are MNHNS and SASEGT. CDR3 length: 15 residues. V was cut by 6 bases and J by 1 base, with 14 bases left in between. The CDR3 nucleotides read TGTGCCAGCAGCATTGCGGCAGGGGGCACAGATACGCAGTATTTT. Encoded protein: CASSIAAGGTDTQYF.

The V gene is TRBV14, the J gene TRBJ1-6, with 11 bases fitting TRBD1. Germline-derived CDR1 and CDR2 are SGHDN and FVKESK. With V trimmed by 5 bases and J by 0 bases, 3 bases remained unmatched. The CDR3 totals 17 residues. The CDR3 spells CASSAGQGGSYNSPLHF. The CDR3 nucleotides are TGTGCCAGCAGCGCGGGACAGGGGGGCTCCTATAATTCACCCCTCCACTTT.